The 4 T cell receptor beta chains below come from one sample, sequenced in a study of blood T cell repertoires in COVID-19. The table came from immunoSEQ multiplex PCR; TCRdb's copy has only in-frame clones and leaves some out. Counted here are some 380,000 clones, 70% to 90% occurring once; the ten biggest clones make up 2% to 2.5%. Sequenced input: PBMCs or T cells enriched from blood (not recorded which). These receptors came from a woman aged 40 to 50 with acute COVID-19.

The gene calls are TRBV4-1 and TRBJ2-1; D possibly corresponds to TRBD2 (7 bases). This CDR3 spans 15 amino acids. Deletions cut 0 bases from V and 7 bases from J, with 13 bases between. Germline loops: CDR1 MGHRA, CDR2 YSYEKL. The CDR3 protein is CASSQDWGGQNEQFF. The CDR3 DNA reads TGCGCCAGCAGCCAAGATTGGGGGGGGCAAAATGAGCAGTTCTTC.

The chain links TRBV5-4 to TRBJ2-7, with 9 bases lining up with TRBD2. CDR3 size: 14 residues. Germline V gene data show CDR1 as SGHNT and CDR2 as YYREEE (reference sequence). Trimming removed 0 bases from V and 4 bases from J; junction bases left unmatched: 2. CDR3 residues: CASSLVSGGYEQYF. The CDR3, as DNA: TGTGCCAGCAGCTTGGTTAGCGGGGGTTACGAGCAGTACTTC.

Concerning this clone: Other DNA sequences in the same sample also yield this CDR3. V usage is TRBV7-9 and J usage is TRBJ1-3; perhaps TRBD1 as D (5 bases). V lost 3 bases and J 4 bases, leaving 13 bases between the germline ends. Germline V gene lookup returns CDR1 SEHNR and CDR2 FQNEAQ (reference sequence). The CDR3 runs 15 residues. As DNA, the CDR3 is TGTGCCAGCAGCTTCGATCGGGGGAGCGGAAACACCATATATTTT. Its translation: CASSFDRGSGNTIYF.

The CDR3, as DNA: TGTGCCAGCAGTGCCCGACAGGGGGCATACTATGGCTACACCTTC. Translating it yields CASSARQGAYYGYTF. V usage is TRBV28 and J usage is TRBJ1-2, with 10 positions matching TRBD1. This CDR3 spans 15 amino acids. The germline V gene encodes CDR1 MDHEN and CDR2 SYDVKM. J gave up 3 bases and V 5 bases, and 6 bases lay outside the gene matches.